The clone carrying this T cell receptor (beta chain) was detected once. The junction had 3 bases not matched to a gene; V was cut back by 5 bases and J by 4 bases. Germline values: CDR1 LGHNA, CDR2 YSLEER. CDR3 length equals 14 residues. Naive CD8 cells lacked CD45RO, underwent positive selection for CCR7 and left out terminally differentiated effector memory CD45RA+ cells. The data stem from a study of shared clonotypes between healthy human individuals. Assay used: immunoSEQ multiplex PCR; TCRdb lists only in-frame clones, some missing. The sample comprises about 1,800,000 clones, about 95% of which are singletons, and more than 0.9% rests with the top ten.

This TCR came from a man aged 18-30 years in good health. This sequence joins TRBV4-3 and TRBJ2-7, with 12 positions matching TRBD2. Sequenced input: naive CD8+ T cells sorted from blood. DNA of the CDR3: TGCGCCAGCAGCGAGGGACTAGCGGGTTACGAGCAGTACTTC. Its translation: CASSEGLAGYEQYF.